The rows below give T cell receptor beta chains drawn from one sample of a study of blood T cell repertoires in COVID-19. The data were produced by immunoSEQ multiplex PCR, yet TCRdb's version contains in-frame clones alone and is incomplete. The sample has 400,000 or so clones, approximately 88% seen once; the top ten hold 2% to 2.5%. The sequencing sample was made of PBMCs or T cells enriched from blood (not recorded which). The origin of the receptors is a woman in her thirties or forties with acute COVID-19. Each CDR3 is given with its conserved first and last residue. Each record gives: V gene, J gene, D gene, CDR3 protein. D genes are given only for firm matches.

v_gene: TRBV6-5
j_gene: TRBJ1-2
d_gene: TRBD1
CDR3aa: CASSYSGTAIYGYTF

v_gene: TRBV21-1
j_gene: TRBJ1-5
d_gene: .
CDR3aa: CASSKARDRILFSNQPQHF

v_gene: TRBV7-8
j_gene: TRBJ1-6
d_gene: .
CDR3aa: CASTPVVANINSPLHF

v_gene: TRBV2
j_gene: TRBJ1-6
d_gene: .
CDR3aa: CASSGANYNSPLHF

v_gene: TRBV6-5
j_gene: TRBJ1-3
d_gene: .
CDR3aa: CASRTGNFGNTIYF

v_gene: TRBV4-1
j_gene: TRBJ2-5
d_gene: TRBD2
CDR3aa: CASSQVMRGGSRETQYF

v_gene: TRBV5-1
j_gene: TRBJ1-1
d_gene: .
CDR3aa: CASSLATGNTEAFF

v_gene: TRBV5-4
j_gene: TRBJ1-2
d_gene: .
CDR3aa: CASSLGTERDYGYTF

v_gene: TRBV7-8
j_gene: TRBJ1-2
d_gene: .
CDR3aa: CASSSNLWTSGHGYTF

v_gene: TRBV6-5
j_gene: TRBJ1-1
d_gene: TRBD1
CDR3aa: CASSSWDSRSTEAFF

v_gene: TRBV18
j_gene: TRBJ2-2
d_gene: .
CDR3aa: CASSPQLNTGELFF

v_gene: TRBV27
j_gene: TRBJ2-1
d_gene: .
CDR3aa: CASSPGTPNNEQFF

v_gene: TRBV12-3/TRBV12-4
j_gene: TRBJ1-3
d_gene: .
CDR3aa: CASGPSTGNTIYF

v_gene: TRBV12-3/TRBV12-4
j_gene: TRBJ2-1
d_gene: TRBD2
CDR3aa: CASRGTSGEQFF

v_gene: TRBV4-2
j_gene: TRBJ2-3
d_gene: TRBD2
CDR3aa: CASSRTSGDTDTQYF

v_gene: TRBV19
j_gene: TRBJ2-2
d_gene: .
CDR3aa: CASSNLLVRNTGELFF

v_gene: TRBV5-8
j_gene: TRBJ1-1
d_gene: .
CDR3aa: CASSLYRAAAFF

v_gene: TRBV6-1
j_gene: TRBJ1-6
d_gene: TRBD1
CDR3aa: CASSGTRTGSSYNSPLHF

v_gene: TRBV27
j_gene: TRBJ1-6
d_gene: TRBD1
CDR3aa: CASSLWGTGESPLHF

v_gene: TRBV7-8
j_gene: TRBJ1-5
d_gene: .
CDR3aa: CASSFFPGNQPQHF

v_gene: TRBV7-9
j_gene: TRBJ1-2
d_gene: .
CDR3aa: CASSLASGDHGYTF

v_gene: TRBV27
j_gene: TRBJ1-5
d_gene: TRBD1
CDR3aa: CASSPGQANQPQHF

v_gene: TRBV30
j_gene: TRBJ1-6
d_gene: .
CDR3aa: CAWSSWGRLDSPLHF

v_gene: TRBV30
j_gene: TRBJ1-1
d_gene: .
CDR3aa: CAWSDYRQANTEAFF

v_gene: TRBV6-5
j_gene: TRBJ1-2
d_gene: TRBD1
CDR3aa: CASSRDSNYGYTF

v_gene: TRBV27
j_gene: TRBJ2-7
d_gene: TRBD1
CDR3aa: CASSPGTGARLPSYEQYF

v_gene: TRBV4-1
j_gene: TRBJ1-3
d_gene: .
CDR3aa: CASSQDGWPSSGNTIYF

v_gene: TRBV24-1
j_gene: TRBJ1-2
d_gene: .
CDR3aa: CATSDGYGYTF

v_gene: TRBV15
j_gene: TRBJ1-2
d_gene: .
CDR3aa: CATSRDLGDGYTF

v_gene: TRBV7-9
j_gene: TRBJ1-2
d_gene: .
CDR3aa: CASSFLQVANYGYTF

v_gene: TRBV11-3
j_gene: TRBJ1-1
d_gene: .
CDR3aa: CASSVTENTEAFF

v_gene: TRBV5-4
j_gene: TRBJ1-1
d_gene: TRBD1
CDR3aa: CASSVDRVNTEAFF

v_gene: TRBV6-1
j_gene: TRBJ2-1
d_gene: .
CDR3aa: CASSEWDTTYNEQFF

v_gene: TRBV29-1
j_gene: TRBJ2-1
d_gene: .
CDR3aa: CSVGQSSYNEQFF

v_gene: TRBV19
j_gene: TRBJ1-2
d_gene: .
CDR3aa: CASSIRWAGDGYTF

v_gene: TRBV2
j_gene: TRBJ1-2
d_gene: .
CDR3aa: CASKQTYGYTF

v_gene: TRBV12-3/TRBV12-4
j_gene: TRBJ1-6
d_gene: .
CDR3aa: CASSFQWASPLHF

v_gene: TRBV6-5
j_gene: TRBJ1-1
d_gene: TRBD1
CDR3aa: CASSYSKGTGSLEAFF

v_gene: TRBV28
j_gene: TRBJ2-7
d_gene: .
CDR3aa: CASSLRQSYEQYF

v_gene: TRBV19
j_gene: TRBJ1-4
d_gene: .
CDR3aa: CASSISSSNEKLFF

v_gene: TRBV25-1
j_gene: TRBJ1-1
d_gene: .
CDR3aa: CASRIGAGNTEAFF

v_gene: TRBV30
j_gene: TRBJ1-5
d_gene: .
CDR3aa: CACSQEIGDQPQHF

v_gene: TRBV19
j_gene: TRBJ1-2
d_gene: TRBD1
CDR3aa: CASSYRGSGYTF

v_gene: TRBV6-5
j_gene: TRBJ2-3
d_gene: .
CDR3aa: CASSYSASTDTQYF

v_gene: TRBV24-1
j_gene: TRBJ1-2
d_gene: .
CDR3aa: CATLSGNYGYTF

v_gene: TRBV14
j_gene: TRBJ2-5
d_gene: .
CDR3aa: CASKSGAFEETQYF

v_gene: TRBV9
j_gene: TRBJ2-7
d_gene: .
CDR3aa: CASSVGQSYEQYF

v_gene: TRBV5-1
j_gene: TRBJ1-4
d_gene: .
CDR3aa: CASSPRVTNEKLFF